This T cell receptor beta chain derives from a study of T cell responses to AZD1222 COVID-19 vaccine. The method was immunoSEQ multiplex PCR; TCRdb's version includes in-frame clones alone and lacks a portion of them. The data contain some 130,000 clones, approximately 90% of them singletons. A word on this clone: Its target is not known.

Trimming took 7 bases from V and 4 from J; bases not matched to a gene: 7. CDR3 length: 14 amino acids. Germline-derived CDR1 and CDR2 are MDHEN and SYDVKM. General study findings and limits: Donors in the cohort were predominantly white British and more often female, and clonal diversity was possibly underestimated.

V and J are TRBV28 and TRBJ1-3; 7 nucleotides match TRBD1. The clonotype comes from an adult in good health. The source material was peripheral blood, sampled on day 0 of AZD1222 vaccination. The CDR3 loop reads CASIGTVGGNTIYF. The CDR3 coding sequence is TGTGCCAGCATCGGGACAGTTGGGGGAAACACCATATATTTT. Using reference TRBV28 and TRBJ1-3 for the parts outside the CDR3, the full variable domain is DVKVTQSSRYLVKRTGEKVFLECVQDMDHENMFWYRQDPGLGLRLIYFSYDVKMKEKGDIPEGYSVSREKKERFSLILESASTNQTSMYLCASIGTVGGNTIYFGEGSWLTVV.